This TCR beta chain derives from a study of CD8 T cells in Susac syndrome. The CDR3 spans 13 residues. V lost 4 bases and J lost 6, with 13 bases in between. CDR1 MGHRA and CDR2 YSYEKL come from the germline V gene. Reverse transcription of 0.5 to 1 ug RNA was carried out with random hexamers. The authors amplified TCR beta CDR3 across 54 Vbeta and 13 Jbeta using immunoSEQ multiplex PCR. Each CDR3 protein is one row after TCRdb ran MiXCR on the immunoSEQ multiplex PCR reads. The table shows 150,000 to 200,000 distinct CDR3 sequences, with around 93% occurring only once. This receptor was obtained from a human donor in good health. Sequenced material: CD4+ T cells from PBMCs. This chain uses TRBV4-1 with TRBJ2-7; unclear D gene. CDR3 protein: CASSRQDGFEQYF. The DNA of the CDR3 is TGCGCCAGCAGCCGACAAGACGGGTTCGAGCAGTACTTC.